Listed here are 5 T cell receptor beta chains from one sample, sequenced in a study of shared clonotypes between healthy human individuals. Naive CD8 cells comprised CD45RO-negative, CCR7-positively selected cells, excluding terminally differentiated effector memory CD45RA+ cells. The repertoire was sequenced with immunoSEQ multiplex PCR; TCRdb's copy has only in-frame clones and lacks some. The data show millions of clones, approximately 95% seen once. Material: naive CD8+ T cells sorted from blood. The source of these receptors is a man aged 18 to 30 in good health.

Here the CDR3 reads CSVTGGSGNTIYF. As DNA, the CDR3 is TGCAGCGTGACGGGGGGATCGGGAAACACCATATATTTT. The V call is TRBV29-1, the J call TRBJ1-3, with D maybe TRBD1 (5 bases). The germline gives CDR1 SQVTM, CDR2 ANQGSEA. V was shortened by 6 bases and J by 4 bases, with 13 bases between the two germline ends. This CDR3 is 13 amino acids long.

This rearrangement joins TRBV5-1 to TRBJ2-7; D unclear. Germline V gene data show CDR1 as SGHRS and CDR2 as YFSETQ. V gave up 0 bases and J gave up 3 bases, with 7 bases separating them. This CDR3 spans 13 amino acids. CDR3 coding DNA: TGCGCCAGCAGCTTGGTGCCGAACTACGAGCAGTACTTC. Protein sequence: CASSLVPNYEQYF.

The chain links TRBV6-5 to TRBJ2-7; D gene ambiguous. This CDR3 region has 12 residues. V was clipped by 2 bases and J by 5 bases, with 7 bases between them. Germline CDR1 and CDR2: MNHEY and SVGAGI. The CDR3 region has the DNA TGTGCCAGCAGTTACAGGGCGAACGAGCAGTACTTC. It translates to CASSYRANEQYF.

The chain uses TRBV7-9 and TRBJ2-7; D may be TRBD1 (5 bases). The CDR3 totals 15 residues. Germline lookup yields CDR1 SEHNR and CDR2 FQNEAQ (reference sequence). V was shortened by 4 bases and J by 7 bases, with 20 bases between the two germline ends. The CDR3 DNA sequence: TGTGCCAGCAGCTCACCAGGGCCCCGGGCAAGGGAGCAGTACTTC. Translating gives CASSSPGPRAREQYF.

Remarks on this clone: This specimen includes other DNA sequences encoding the same CDR3. The rearrangement uses TRBV9 and TRBJ2-7, with D perhaps TRBD2 (6 bases). Germline values: CDR1 SGDLS, CDR2 YYNGEE. Trimming removed 2 bases at V and 2 bases at J, with 11 bases between. The CDR3 runs 14 residues. In DNA, the CDR3 is TGTGCCAGCAGCGTTGGGGGGAGCACCTACGAGCAGTACTTC. Protein: CASSVGGSTYEQYF.